Reported below is one TCR beta chain. This sample was included in a study of OX40 agonist ivuxolimab in advanced cancers. As for the study in general: People who had prior anti-PD-1, anti-PD-L1 or anti-CTLA-4 therapy could take part, and under 45% had some.

Some clones are missing from TCRdb's copy, which holds only in-frame ones; the method was immunoSEQ multiplex PCR. This table holds approximately 92,000 clones, around 94% found once. This specimen consisted of CD4+ or CD8+ T cells sorted from blood, obtained in a trial of the OX40 agonist ivuxolimab. The TCR comes from an adult with an advanced solid tumor such as melanoma, head and neck, liver or kidney cancer.

The CDR3 loop is CASSYSVLPVQETQYF. The CDR3 DNA reads as TGTGCCAGCAGTTACTCGGTGTTGCCGGTTCAAGAGACCCAGTACTTC. The V and J genes are TRBV6-5 and TRBJ2-5; D unclear. This CDR3 contains 16 residues. Germline CDR1 reads MNHEY; CDR2 reads SVGAGI. Trimming stripped 0 bases from V and 2 bases from J, with 13 bases between.